Shown below are 26 T cell receptor beta chains from a single sample sequenced in a study of response to subunit inactivated influenza vaccine. TCRdb redid the calling of the RT-PCR reads with MiXCR, one entry per CDR3 protein. The sample records 300,000 to 350,000 distinct CDR3 sequences, around a fifth being singletons. The sample here was PBMCs from blood, taken less than 22 months after vaccination. The receptor source for this set is a man between 45 and 75 years old who received an inactivated influenza vaccine.

This sequence joins TRBV4-1 and TRBJ1-2; D unresolved. This CDR3 has 15 amino acids. V was shortened by 4 bases and J by 0 bases, with 12 bases between the two germline ends. Germline-derived CDR1 and CDR2 are MGHRA and YSYEKL. DNA of the CDR3: TGCGCCAGCAGCCTAAAGACACAAGCTAACTATGGCTACACCTTC. Its translation: CASSLKTQANYGYTF.

At least ten counts were recorded for this clonotype. CDR3 region: CAWRGYNEQFF. The CDR3 coding sequence is TGTGCCTGGAGAGGTTACAATGAGCAGTTCTTC. The rearrangement joins TRBV30 to TRBJ2-1; D unresolved. CDR1 is GTSNPN and CDR2 is SVGIG in the germline V gene (reference sequence). Trimming shortened V by 3 bases and J by 4 bases, and 4 bases separated the two germline ends. This CDR3 is built from 11 residues. Together with reference TRBV30 and TRBJ2-1, the CDR3 gives the full variable domain: SQTIHQWPATLVQPVGSPLSLECTVEGTSNPNLYWYRQAAGRGLQLLFYSVGIGQISSEVPQNLSASRPQDRQFILSSKKLLLSDSGFYLCAWRGYNEQFFGPGTRLTVL.

This rearrangement joins TRBV29-1 to TRBJ2-3, with 9 nucleotides matching TRBD2. The germline CDR1 and CDR2 sequences are SQVTM and ANQGSEA. This CDR3 has 14 amino acids. V shed 7 bases and J 5 bases; nucleotides not matched to a gene: 10. CDR3 sequence: CSAEVAGEGDTQYF. The CDR3 DNA follows: TGCAGCGCCGAGGTAGCGGGAGAGGGAGATACGCAGTATTTT.

This clonotype has more than one count but fewer than ten. The genes are TRBV2 and TRBJ2-7; 9 bases agree with TRBD1. This CDR3 is 14 amino acids long. Losses at the gene ends were 6 bases for V and 3 bases for J; bases not matched to a gene: 6. Looked up from germline, CDR1 is SNHLY and CDR2 is FYNNEI. The CDR3 DNA follows: TGTGCCAGCAGGGCACAGGGGGCAAGCTACGAGCAGTACTTC. It yields the protein CASRAQGASYEQYF.

The chain carries TRBV20-1 and TRBJ2-2; 9 bases are shared with TRBD1. V shed 3 bases, J shed 4 bases, and the junction held 3 bases outside the gene matches. Germline lookup yields CDR1 DFQATT and CDR2 SNEGSKA (reference sequence). The CDR3 is made up of 14 amino acids. For the CDR3, the DNA is TGCAGTGCTAGGGACAGGGGCGGCACCGGGGAGCTGTTTTTT. It yields the protein CSARDRGGTGELFF.

This clonotype was recorded a few times. The chain recombines TRBV19 with TRBJ1-1, with TRBD1 matching 9 bases. The CDR3 consists of 15 residues. V dropped 6 bases and J dropped 4; count of bases not matched to a gene: 9. Germline V gene data show CDR1 as LNHDA and CDR2 as SQIVND (reference sequence). For the CDR3, the DNA is TGTGCCAGTAGCGGGACAGGGTATAAGGGCACTGAAGCTTTCTTT. Translation: CASSGTGYKGTEAFF. Drawing the rest from reference TRBV19 and TRBJ1-1, the complete variable domain is DGGITQSPKYLFRKEGQNVTLSCEQNLNHDAMYWYRQDPGQGLRLIYYSQIVNDFQKGDIAEGYSVSREKKESFPLTVTSAQKNPTAFYLCASSGTGYKGTEAFFGQGTRLTVV.

In this sample, this clonotype turned up a few times. The chain couples TRBV9 to TRBJ2-7; D is unresolved. This CDR3 has 13 amino acids. V lost 4 bases, J lost 3 bases, and 11 bases lay in between. The V gene's germline CDR1 is SGDLS and CDR2 YYNGEE. CDR3 nucleotides: TGTGCCAGCAGCCCAGACGCGGACTACGAGCAGTACTTC. Protein sequence: CASSPDADYEQYF.

This clonotype was seen more than once but under ten times. V and J are TRBV12-3 or TRBV12-4 and TRBJ2-5; 12 bases are a match to TRBD1. CDR3 length: 14 residues. Unmatched junction bases numbered 6, after V lost 7 bases and J lost 6 bases. CDR3 in DNA: TGTGCCAGCAAAGGGACAGGGGGCGCGAAGACCCAGTACTTC. Amino acids: CASKGTGGAKTQYF.

This clonotype was recorded a few times. This chain connects TRBV7-9 to TRBJ1-1; D remains unclear. The CDR3 runs 13 residues. Germline assignment: CDR1 SEHNR and CDR2 FQNEAQ (reference sequence). Trimming took 3 bases from V and 1 from J, leaving 6 bases between them. The CDR3 region has the DNA TGTGCCAGCAGCTTCAGCCCGAACACTGAAGCTTTCTTT. This gives the protein CASSFSPNTEAFF.

CDR3 DNA: TGTGCCACCAGCAGAGGGGGGAATAGCAATCAGCCCCAGCATTTT. Translated: CATSRGGNSNQPQHF. V is TRBV15 and J is TRBJ1-5; D is possibly TRBD1 (5 bases). The CDR3 contains 15 residues. Trimming cost V 1 base and J 0 bases, with 7 bases left between them. Germline CDR1 is LNHNV and CDR2 is YYDKDF (reference sequence).

V usage is TRBV2 and J usage is TRBJ1-1, with TRBD1 as a possible D gene (5 bases). CDR1 and CDR2 (germline): SNHLY, FYNNEI. Trimming left V 1 base short and J 3 bases short, with 6 bases between. There are 13 residues in the CDR3. The CDR3 DNA follows: TGTGCCAGCAGTGAAGGGGGGGACACTGAAGCTTTCTTT. Encoded protein: CASSEGGDTEAFF. The complete variable domain, with remaining parts taken from reference TRBV2 and TRBJ1-1, reads EPEVTQTPSHQVTQMGQEVILRCVPISNHLYFYWYRQILGQKVEFLVSFYNNEISEKSEIFDDQFSVERPDGSNFTLKIRSTKLEDSAMYFCASSEGGDTEAFFGQGTRLTVV.

Ten or more counts support this clonotype. V gene TRBV9 combines with J gene TRBJ1-5; D is unresolved. Trimming took 4 bases from V and 1 from J, leaving 6 bases between them. CDR3 length equals 13 residues. Germline V lookup: CDR1 SGDLS, CDR2 YYNGEE. CDR3 protein: CASSSRSNQPQHF. The CDR3 DNA sequence: TGTGCCAGCAGCTCCAGGAGCAATCAGCCCCAGCATTTT.

This clonotype was seen only a few times. This rearrangement joins TRBV20-1 to TRBJ1-5; 8 nucleotides agree with TRBD1. CDR1 and CDR2 (germline): DFQATT, SNEGSKA (reference sequence). V lost 6 bases to trimming and J lost 2 bases; unmatched junction nucleotides: 12. There are 16 residues in the CDR3. DNA of the CDR3: TGCAGTGCCCATATACAGGGGGAGTTGGGCAATCAGCCCCAGCATTTT. It yields the protein CSAHIQGELGNQPQHF.

At least ten counts were recorded for this clonotype. The chain is built from TRBV20-1 and TRBJ1-2; 8 nucleotides match TRBD1. This CDR3 spans 13 amino acids. From germline, CDR1 is DFQATT and CDR2 SNEGSKA (reference sequence). V dropped 4 bases and J dropped 5; count of bases not matched to a gene: 6. The CDR3 bases are TGCAGTGCTACCCGGACAGGGAATTATGGCTACACCTTC. Amino acid sequence: CSATRTGNYGYTF.

The rearrangement joins TRBV5-1 to TRBJ2-3; TRBD2 aligns across 12 bases. Trimming took 3 bases from V and 0 from J; bases not matched to a gene: 2. The CDR3 consists of 16 residues. CDR1 SGHRS and CDR2 YFSETQ come from the germline V gene. CDR3 DNA: TGCGCCAGCAGCTGGGGGACTAGCGGGAGCACAGATACGCAGTATTTT. Residues: CASSWGTSGSTDTQYF. The full variable domain, its missing parts supplied by reference TRBV5-1 and TRBJ2-3, is KAGVTQTPRYLIKTRGQQVTLSCSPISGHRSVSWYQQTPGQGLQFLFEYFSETQRNKGNFPGRFSGRQFSNSRSEMNVSTLELGDSALYLCASSWGTSGSTDTQYFGPGTRLTVL.

There are a few counts of this clonotype. This sequence joins TRBV29-1 and TRBJ2-1; D possibly corresponds to TRBD2 (5 bases). The V end was cut by 6 bases, the J end by 4 bases, with 16 bases between. The CDR3 has 14 residues. CDR1 is SQVTM, CDR2 ANQGSEA, per germline. CDR3 DNA: TGCAGCGTGCAACTAGTGAGATCTTACAATGAGCAGTTCTTC. Its protein is CSVQLVRSYNEQFF.

The chain carries TRBV12-3 or TRBV12-4 and TRBJ2-7; D perhaps matches TRBD2 (5 bases). V lost 1 base and J lost 5, with 12 bases in between. This CDR3 is built from 14 residues. The CDR3 protein is CASSLVASSHEQYF. For the CDR3, the DNA is TGTGCCAGCAGTTTAGTGGCTAGCTCTCACGAGCAGTACTTC.

This clonotype was counted between two and nine times. V is TRBV7-8 and J is TRBJ2-2; 11 bases agree with TRBD2. CDR1 is SGHVS, CDR2 FQNEAQ, per germline. The trim removed 1 base at V and 7 bases at J, leaving 8 bases unmatched. This CDR3 spans 17 amino acids. CDR3 DNA: TGTGCCAGCAGCTTAGAACTAGCGGGAGCCAGATACGGGGAGCTGTTTTTT. This translates into CASSLELAGARYGELFF.

J is TRBJ2-1 and V is TRBV20-1, with 15 bases identical to TRBD2. Losses at the gene ends were 6 bases for V and 6 bases for J; bases not matched to a gene: 6. Germline lookup yields CDR1 DFQATT and CDR2 SNEGSKA (reference sequence). This CDR3 is 15 amino acids long. CDR3 DNA sequence: TGCAGTGCCGGACTAGCGGGGGGGCCCATCAATGAGCAGTTCTTC. It yields the protein CSAGLAGGPINEQFF.

This clonotype was seen more than once but under ten times. The chain employs TRBV10-3 and TRBJ1-6; D uncertain. Trimming shortened V by 3 bases and J by 0 bases, and 3 bases separated the two germline ends. Germline V gives CDR1 ENHRY, CDR2 SYGVKD. CDR3 length: 14 residues. For the CDR3, the DNA is TGTGCCATCAGTGAACGCTCCTATAATTCACCCCTCCACTTT. Encoded protein: CAISERSYNSPLHF.

The CDR3 sequence: CAISEGQGNTEAFF. CDR3 DNA sequence: TGTGCCATCAGTGAGGGGCAGGGGAACACTGAAGCTTTCTTT. The chain uses TRBV10-3 and TRBJ1-1; D perhaps matches TRBD1 (5 bases). This CDR3 region has 14 residues. Germline loops: CDR1 ENHRY, CDR2 SYGVKD. V dropped 2 bases and J dropped 1 base, with 8 bases sitting between them.

This clonotype was picked up a small number of times. The V gene is TRBV7-9, the J gene TRBJ1-5; D is unclear. V shed 1 base and J shed 0 bases, with 7 bases lying between them. The CDR3 sequence is 15 residues long. From germline, CDR1 is SEHNR and CDR2 FQNEAQ (reference sequence). The DNA for the CDR3 is TGTGCCAGCAGCTTAGGGGATTATAGCAATCAGCCCCAGCATTTT. The encoded protein is CASSLGDYSNQPQHF.

For the CDR3, the DNA is TGCAGTGCTAAACAGGGCCCCTCTGGAAACACCATATATTTT. This sequence encodes CSAKQGPSGNTIYF. The chain couples TRBV20-1 to TRBJ1-3; tentatively, D is TRBD1 (6 bases). V was shortened by 4 bases and J by 0 bases, with 10 bases between the two germline ends. This CDR3 has 14 amino acids. CDR1 is DFQATT and CDR2 is SNEGSKA in the germline V gene (reference sequence).

This clonotype has a handful of counts. The chain combines TRBV5-1 with TRBJ2-1, with 8 bases fitting TRBD1. Germline CDR1 is SGHRS and CDR2 is YFSETQ. Trimming at V came to 0 bases and at J to 5 bases, leaving 7 bases not matched to a gene. The CDR3 contains 16 residues. The DNA for the CDR3 is TGCGCCAGCAGCTTGGCCACAGGGGGTAGAAACAATGAGCAGTTCTTC. Encoded protein: CASSLATGGRNNEQFF.

This clonotype was seen only a few times. The V call is TRBV29-1, the J call TRBJ1-5; 7 nucleotides agree with TRBD1. Germline-derived CDR1 and CDR2 are SQVTM and ANQGSEA. The CDR3 extends over 14 amino acids. Germline trimming cut 5 bases from V and 0 bases from J; bases unmatched to any gene: 4. The CDR3 loop reads CSVRQGNSNQPQHF. DNA for the CDR3: TGCAGCGTTCGACAGGGAAATAGCAATCAGCCCCAGCATTTT.

This clonotype was detected ten times or more. The chain links TRBV28 to TRBJ2-3; perhaps TRBD2 as D (7 bases). V was pared by 3 bases and J by 2 bases, with 30 bases between. The CDR3 extends over 21 amino acids. The V gene's germline CDR1 is MDHEN and CDR2 SYDVKM. The CDR3, as DNA: TGTGCCAGCAGTTTGGGCCCTCAGAGGGGGGGTCCACAGACGTCCACAGATACGCAGTATTTT. Its protein is CASSLGPQRGGPQTSTDTQYF.